The rows below give T cell receptor beta chains drawn from one sample of a study of cytomegalovirus exposure and HLA in healthy donors. Sequenced by immunoSEQ multiplex PCR; TCRdb stores in-frame clones only, minus some. The sample comprises roughly 150,000 clones, 85% to 90% of which are singletons, and around 5% rests with the top ten. Sequencing was performed on PBMCs. The receptors here all came from a woman aged 30 to 39 in good health and CMV-seronegative. Each CDR3 is given with its conserved first and last residue. The order of the fields is clone size, D gene, V gene, J gene, CDR3 DNA, CDR3 protein. The D gene is left open where the match is weak. Size values are once, few and many counts, or a class for expanded clones, and some rows have none.

.	.	TRBV6-1	TRBJ1-5	TGTGCCAGCAGTGCGCATAGTAGCAATCAGCCCCAGCATTTT	CASSAHSSNQPQHF
.	.	TRBV28	TRBJ1-1	TGTGCCAGCAGTTTAGCCCGCGGGGTGAACACTGAAGCTTTCTTT	CASSLARGVNTEAFF
.	.	TRBV9	TRBJ1-2	TGTGCCAGCAGCGATCAACAGGGACCCTATGGCTACACCTTC	CASSDQQGPYGYTF
.	TRBD2	TRBV5-4	TRBJ2-7	TGTGCCAGCAGCCAATCGACTAGCTCGAGAGAGCAGTACTTC	CASSQSTSSREQYF
.	.	TRBV4-1	TRBJ2-2	TGCGCCAGCAGCCAAGGGGGACGGGGTAGCGGGGAGCTGTTTTTT	CASSQGGRGSGELFF
.	TRBD1	TRBV28	TRBJ2-6	TGTGCCAGCAGTCCATTCCGGGGTCAGGGGGCTACTGGGGCCAACGTCCTGACTTTC	CASSPFRGQGATGANVLTF
.	.	TRBV7-9	TRBJ2-7	TGTGCCAGCAGCTACGGTGGCGAGCAGTACTTC	CASSYGGEQYF
.	.	TRBV5-8	TRBJ2-5	TGTGCCAGCAGCCTTTTCCCGGGAGAGGGTGAGACCCAGTACTTC	CASSLFPGEGETQYF
once	TRBD1	TRBV28	TRBJ2-5	TGTGCCAGCAGTGGTGGACAGGTGGACTTGGAGACCCAGTACTTC	CASSGGQVDLETQYF
.	TRBD2	TRBV5-6	TRBJ2-1	TGTGCCAGCAGCCAATGGACTAGCGAGGAGTACAATGAGCAGTTCTTC	CASSQWTSEEYNEQFF
.	.	TRBV30	TRBJ2-5	TGTGCCTGGAGGCTCGGGTCGGCCCAGTACTTC	CAWRLGSAQYF
.	TRBD2	TRBV7-6	TRBJ2-5	TGTGCCAGCAGCGAGACTAGCGGGCTACAAGAGACCCAGTACTTC	CASSETSGLQETQYF
.	.	TRBV4-3	TRBJ1-4	TGCGCCAGCAGCCTTATATTATCGCCTAATGAAAAACTGTTTTTT	CASSLILSPNEKLFF
.	.	TRBV5-1	TRBJ1-2	TGCGCCAGCGGAGCTAACTATGGCTACACCTTC	CASGANYGYTF
.	TRBD1	TRBV6-1	TRBJ2-1	TGTGCCAGCAGGTCCGACAGGGTTCGGGACAATGAGCAGTTCTTC	CASRSDRVRDNEQFF
.	.	TRBV14	TRBJ2-7	TGTGCCAGCAGCCAAGTTCAGGGTAACTACGAGCAGTACTTC	CASSQVQGNYEQYF
.	.	TRBV7-2	TRBJ2-7	TGTGCCAGCAGCTTTCGGCAGGGCTCCTACGAGCAGTACTTC	CASSFRQGSYEQYF
.	.	TRBV5-4	TRBJ2-1	TGTGCCAGCAGCTTGGACCCGGTGAGCTCCTACAATGAGCAGTTCTTC	CASSLDPVSSYNEQFF
.	.	TRBV30	TRBJ2-1	TGTGCCTGGCGAAAACCGGGACATTTATACAATGAGCAGTTCTTC	CAWRKPGHLYNEQFF
.	.	TRBV19	TRBJ1-2	TGTGCCAGTAGTATCCTCCACAGGGCGGTAGAATATGGCTACACCTTC	CASSILHRAVEYGYTF
.	.	TRBV6-5	TRBJ2-4	TGTGCCAGCAGCGGGAAGCTCGAAAACATTCAGTACTTC	CASSGKLENIQYF
few	TRBD1	TRBV18	TRBJ1-2	TGTGCCAGCTCACCCGGACCGGGACAGGGCTATGGCTACACCTTC	CASSPGPGQGYGYTF